This T cell receptor (beta chain) is from a study of blood T cell repertoires in COVID-19. Study details: Some COVID-19 samples were acute and others convalescent; all came from the United States, Italy and Spain. T cells, B-cell-depleted T cells, or PBMCs supplied cDNA or gDNA.

Germline V gene data show CDR1 as LGHDT and CDR2 as YNNKEL (reference sequence). V trimming: 2 bases; J trimming: 2 bases; junction bases outside the gene matches: 8. This CDR3 is built from 16 residues. In the original analysis: Cell counts per sample came from amplifying reference gene primers. Clones were sequenced by immunoSEQ multiplex PCR, and TCRdb holds only the in-frame ones, with some missing. Clonal size and the V and J genes are those of that table, whereas D and trimming came from the DNA. The sample shows roughly 200,000 clones, 80% to 90% of them seen only once. This clone was recorded a few times.

The J gene is TRBJ1-1, the V gene TRBV3-1 (or the pseudogene TRBV3-2); 7 positions match TRBD1. The sample comprised PBMCs or T cells enriched from blood (not recorded which). This sequence was found in a man aged 30 to 45 in a cohort exposed to, infected with or recovered from COVID-19 (not recorded which). As DNA, the CDR3 is TGTGCCAGCAGCCAAAAAACTCAAGGGGGCAACACTGAAGCTTTCTTT. This encodes CASSQKTQGGNTEAFF.